These 7 T cell receptor beta chains were all obtained from the same sample, sequenced in a study of blood T cells in healthy people across ages. A sample-barcoded 5' primer and a J-beta primer mix were used in a second PCR of about 7 to 12 cycles. TCRdb itself ran the 5' RACE reads through MiXCR, one entry per CDR3 protein. The sample lists some 1.4 million distinct CDR3 sequences, about 43% occurring once. The sample consisted of blood. The receptors originated from a woman in her late teens or twenties in good health.

A few counts support this clonotype. The chain recombines TRBV6-5 with TRBJ2-1; 12 positions match TRBD2. The trim removed 5 bases at V and 10 bases at J, leaving 6 bases unmatched. The CDR3 sequence is 14 residues long. Germline V gene sequence: CDR1 MNHEY, CDR2 SVGAGI. The DNA of the CDR3 is TGTGCCAGCAGTCCGGGACTAGCGGGCTGGGAGCAGTTCTTC. It yields the protein CASSPGLAGWEQFF.

The chain combines TRBV3-1 with TRBJ2-5; TRBD1 matches at 9 bases. The closer fit of TRBJ2-7 to the DNA end suggests the J call may be wrong. The length of the CDR3 is 14 residues. Germline V gene lookup returns CDR1 LGHDT and CDR2 YNNKEL (reference sequence). The CDR3, as DNA: TGTGCCAGCAGCCCACGGACAGGGGTGGTCGAGCAGTACTTC. Residues: CASSPRTGVVEQYF.

Only a few counts were recorded for this clonotype. CDR3 coding DNA: TGCGCCAGCAGCCCTGCCGCGACGGATGAGCAGTTCTTC. It translates to CASSPAATDEQFF. The gene calls are TRBV5-1 and TRBJ2-1; D call uncertain. The germline V gene encodes CDR1 SGHRS and CDR2 YFSETQ. Trimming stripped 4 bases from V and 8 bases from J, with 13 bases between. The CDR3 is made up of 13 amino acids.

This chain connects TRBV6-5 to TRBJ2-7; D not certain. This CDR3 is built from 13 residues. From germline, CDR1 is MNHEY and CDR2 SVGAGI. Trimming took 5 bases from V and 3 from J, leaving 11 bases between them. Written as DNA, the CDR3 is TGTGCCAGCAGTCAGGAATCTCTCTACGAGCAGTACTTC. Its translation is CASSQESLYEQYF.

V is TRBV12-3 or TRBV12-4 and J is TRBJ2-1, with a weak D call TRBD2 (6 bases). Trimming left V 0 bases short and J 10 bases short, with 10 bases between. This CDR3 has 13 residues. The CDR3 sequence: CASSLAGGQEQFF. CDR3 coding DNA: TGTGCCAGCAGTTTAGCGGGGGGTCAAGAGCAGTTCTTC.

J is TRBJ2-5 and V is TRBV27; the D gene is possibly TRBD1 (7 bases). This CDR3 has 15 residues. CDR1 is MNHEY, CDR2 SMNVEV, per germline (reference sequence). V gave up 5 bases and J gave up 11 bases, with 24 bases separating them. CDR3 nucleotides: TGTGCCAGCAGTCCCTTGGGGGGTCACAGGGGAGAGCAGTACTTC. It yields the protein CASSPLGGHRGEQYF.

CDR3 loop: CASSLTLGGQSSYEQYF. DNA for the CDR3: TGTGCCAGCAGCTTAACGCTCGGAGGACAGAGCTCCTACGAGCAGTACTTC. The chain links TRBV11-2 to TRBJ2-7; D perhaps matches TRBD1 (6 bases). CDR3 length: 17 residues. CDR1 and CDR2 (germline): SGHAT, FQNNGV. V lost 2 bases and J lost 0, with 17 bases in between.